The 12 T cell receptor beta chains below were found in one sample sequenced in a study of blood T cell repertoires in COVID-19. Some clones are missing from TCRdb's copy, which holds only in-frame ones; the method was immunoSEQ multiplex PCR. The table has some 300,000 clones, about nine tenths seen once. The specimen sequenced was PBMCs or T cells enriched from blood (not recorded which). These TCRs come from a man in his thirties or forties who had recovered from COVID-19.

The J gene is TRBJ1-2, the V gene TRBV5-6, with unresolved D. Trimming took off 4 bases at V and 10 bases at J, with 11 bases between the two ends. The CDR3 contains 11 residues. Germline values: CDR1 SGHDT, CDR2 YYEEEE. CDR3 nucleotides: TGTGCCAGCAGCCGAGACACGCTCTACACCTTC. Protein: CASSRDTLYTF.

In nucleotides, the CDR3 is TGTGCCAGCAGCACCACAGGGGAAGGGACAGATACGCAGTATTTT. Translating gives CASSTTGEGTDTQYF. J is TRBJ2-3 and V is TRBV3-1 (or the pseudogene TRBV3-2); 7 bases fit TRBD1. There are 15 residues in the CDR3. CDR1 LGHDT and CDR2 YNNKEL come from the germline V gene (reference sequence). V was pared by 5 bases and J by 3 bases, with 8 bases of the junction left unmatched.

This clone was counted only a few times. The chain carries TRBV6-5 and TRBJ2-1; 7 bases align to TRBD1. The CDR3 has 15 amino acids. Germline loops: CDR1 MNHEY, CDR2 SVGAGI. V dropped 6 bases and J dropped 1; count of bases not matched to a gene: 6. CDR3 nucleotide sequence: TGTGCCAGCAGCGAGGGGACAGAGTCCTACAATGAGCAGTTCTTC. Its translation is CASSEGTESYNEQFF.

The rearrangement links TRBV27 to TRBJ2-1; weak D call: TRBD2 (6 bases). The CDR3 spans 12 residues. Germline CDR1 and CDR2: MNHEY and SMNVEV (reference sequence). The germline V and J ends were trimmed by 11 bases and 4 bases, with 12 bases remaining between them. This chain's CDR3 is CALLAEYNEQFF. The CDR3 coding sequence is TGTGCCCTATTAGCGGAGTACAATGAGCAGTTCTTC.

The rearrangement links TRBV12-3 or TRBV12-4 to TRBJ2-7; D gene ambiguous. The CDR3 sequence is 13 residues long. V was cut by 6 bases and J by 3 bases, with 12 bases left in between. Written as DNA, the CDR3 is TGTGCCAGCAGCCTTTCGCAGGACTACGAGCAGTACTTC. This encodes CASSLSQDYEQYF.

The rearrangement links TRBV15 to TRBJ2-1; no reliable D call. The V and J ends lost 4 bases and 6 bases respectively, with 4 bases between them. Germline assignment: CDR1 LNHNV and CDR2 YYDKDF (reference sequence). This CDR3 spans 11 amino acids. Written as DNA, the CDR3 is TGTGCCACCAGCACCGGCAATGAGCAGTTCTTC. As protein: CATSTGNEQFF.

The chain recombines TRBV3-1 (or the pseudogene TRBV3-2) with TRBJ1-2, with D uncertain. CDR3 size: 14 residues. The V gene lost 1 base and the J gene lost 0 bases, with 6 bases spanning the gap. In germline, CDR1 is LGHDT, CDR2 YNNKEL (reference sequence). The CDR3 DNA follows: TGTGCCAGCAGCCAAGTCGGGACTAACTATGGCTACACCTTC. Amino acids: CASSQVGTNYGYTF.

The rearrangement links TRBV24-1 to TRBJ2-1; possibly TRBD1 for D (6 bases). CDR1 is KGHDR and CDR2 is SFDVKD in the germline V gene. The CDR3 loop spans 16 amino acids. V was pared by 3 bases and J by 1 base, with 12 bases between. CDR3 bases: TGTGCCACCAGTGATGCGGGCAGGGGTTCCTACAATGAGCAGTTCTTC. This encodes CATSDAGRGSYNEQFF.

The chain couples TRBV5-6 to TRBJ2-7; TRBD2 matches 7 bases. The germline V gene has CDR1 SGHDT and CDR2 YYEEEE. This CDR3 has 14 amino acids. Germline trimming cut 6 bases from V and 4 bases from J; bases unmatched to any gene: 10. CDR3 DNA: TGTGCCAGCATTTCCCGCGGGAGTCTGTACGAGCAGTACTTC. It encodes CASISRGSLYEQYF.

V usage is TRBV25-1 and J usage is TRBJ1-6; TRBD1 aligns across 7 bases. V shed 4 bases and J 10 bases; nucleotides not matched to a gene: 7. CDR1 and CDR2 from the germline V gene are MGHDK and SYGVNS. CDR3 length: 14 amino acids. The CDR3 region is CASSVTGSNSPLHF. CDR3 DNA sequence: TGTGCCAGCAGTGTGACAGGGTCGAACTCACCCCTCCACTTT.

The rearrangement uses TRBV10-3 and TRBJ1-2; a possible D gene is TRBD1 (6 bases). The germline V gene has CDR1 ENHRY and CDR2 SYGVKD. The length of the CDR3 is 13 residues. V was clipped by 6 bases and J by 2 bases, with 10 bases between them. This CDR3 is CAIRGTQNYGYTF. In nucleotides, the CDR3 is TGTGCCATCAGAGGGACACAGAACTATGGCTACACCTTC.

Only a few counts were recorded for this clone. The V call is TRBV9, the J call TRBJ1-6; 9 bases fit TRBD1. The CDR3 is 17 residues long. Germline-derived CDR1 and CDR2 are SGDLS and YYNGEE. J was trimmed by 6 bases and V by 3 bases; bases with no gene match: 10. CDR3 sequence (DNA): TGTGCCAGCAGCGCGACCTATGACAGGGGGTCTAATTCACCCCTCCACTTT. As protein: CASSATYDRGSNSPLHF.